The source of this TCR beta chain is a study of shared clonotypes between healthy human individuals (dated by TCRdb to 2018 to 2021). Notes on the research overall: Two women and three men aged 18 to 49 years were included in the cohort. For each donor, CD4 naive and CD4 memory were each given three plates, CD8 naive was given two plates, and CD8 memory was given one plate. To estimate repertoire size and how much clonotypes are shared between individuals, the study performed deep sequencing of blood TCR repertoires from a few healthy adults. To increase sequencing depth and limit assay-specific biases, TCR repertoire library preparation and sequencing were carried out by different laboratories using diverse techniques. Between about 0.8 and 9 billion PBMCs per donor were obtained by leukapheresis.

The count of this clone is one. Its cognate antigen has yet to be identified. No clone much larger than this one lies a single base away; base qualities are absent. Healthy HIV-negative adults with no recently reported acute infections or vaccinations were included as donors. All donors were Caucasian adults living in Nashville, Tennessee, USA. CD4+ T cells were enriched by magnetic negative selection; naive cells were then positively selected on CD45RA, and the negative fraction formed the memory subset. Blood was collected by leukapheresis, and PBMCs were isolated by Ficoll-Histopaque density gradient centrifugation and then cryopreserved in liquid nitrogen vapor phase. Analytical flow cytometry was used to check the purity and quantity of every magnetically sorted T cell population. Genomic DNA was isolated from every sorted fraction and measured by UV absorbance on a Nanodrop 2000c. Using the deep immunoSEQ assay, TCR CDR3 regions were amplified from genomic DNA by multiplex PCR. Extracted genomic DNA from each cell subset was spread evenly across all wells of several immunoSEQ 96-well plates, with each plate serving as a replicate. For sorted subsets, 200 to 250 ng genomic DNA, equal to tens of thousands of T cell genomes, was loaded into each replicate PCR. Purified libraries were measured with a Qubit 3.0 fluorometer, size-checked on a Bioanalyzer 2100, and measured again with the KAPA Library Quantification kit. Each immunoSEQ 96-well plate was sequenced on its own single-read 150-cycle Illumina NextSeq 550 flow cell. The authors processed their data as follows. Because the immunoSEQ output included only junctional sequences and no quality scores, the filtering could not be the same as the filtering used for full-length reads. Sequences were annotated with PyIR, a Python wrapper for IgBLAST v1.9, using IMGT germline references to assign V/J genes and CDR3. Reads were filtered out if the reads had weak V/J assignments (E-value above 1e-6), no CDR3, stop codons, out-of-frame junctions, or ambiguous translated residues. V3J clonotypes were defined by identical inferred V gene, J gene, and CDR3 amino acid sequence. The percentage overlap between two repertoires was calculated by dividing the number of shared unique clonotypes by the size of the smaller repertoire. Three approaches were used to assess repertoire richness: RTK rarefaction, the Chao1 estimator, and Recon v2.1 estimates of unobserved clonotypes. Generation probabilities were computed with OLGA for all TCRbeta clonotypes obtained by the gDNA method from several donors. TCRdb obtained this table from immuneACCESS and retained in-frame rearrangements with V and J assigned. These tables miss some clones; where compared with another copy, unresolved V genes account for less than half of the shortfall, and the remainder is unexplained. The DNA gave D and trimming, while V, J and clone size come from that table. Here the sample has 500,000 or so clones; around 95% occur a single time. About 0.064% of the sample goes to the ten largest clones.

Results the study describes overall, beyond this receptor: Larger estimated clonotype richness was generally found for naive subsets than for memory subsets. Sharing across a few donors was observed for roughly 5.4% of naive CD4, over 3% of naive CD8, 2% to 2.5% of memory CD4, and 0.4% of memory CD8 clonotypes. Pairwise subsampling indicated that sequencing depth was expected to affect the degree of clonotype sharing among donors. Because the study included only a small number of donors, the genetic and exposure-history diversity represented was limited. Sampling was restricted to blood, and TCR repertoires in tissues likely differ from the TCR repertoires found in blood. Compared with non-shared clonotypes, the clonotypes found in all four sorted-subset donors had higher generation probabilities. Rarefaction of sorted-subset datasets indicated incomplete sequencing despite the large sequencing depth.

Relative to germline, V is 5 bases shorter and J is 6 bases shorter, with 17 bases between their ends. The germline V gene (reference sequence) supplies CDR1 LNHDA and CDR2 SQIVND. From the cysteine through the phenylalanine, the CDR3 covers 14 amino acids. The retained sequence is limited to the CDR3, 42 bases, with the frame set at the first base. The sequenced sample was naive CD4+ T cells sorted from blood. The intended sense of this specimen's cell subset or site label: CD45RA+ positively selected. This TCR came from a woman under 40 in good health. This receptor chain uses TRBV19 and TRBJ2-7, with the D assignment possibly TRBD1 or TRBD2, given 5 matching bases for each. CDR3 region: CASSSRDRLREQYF. Here is the DNA: TGTGCCAGTAGTTCCCGGGACCGGTTGCGCGAGCAGTACTTC.